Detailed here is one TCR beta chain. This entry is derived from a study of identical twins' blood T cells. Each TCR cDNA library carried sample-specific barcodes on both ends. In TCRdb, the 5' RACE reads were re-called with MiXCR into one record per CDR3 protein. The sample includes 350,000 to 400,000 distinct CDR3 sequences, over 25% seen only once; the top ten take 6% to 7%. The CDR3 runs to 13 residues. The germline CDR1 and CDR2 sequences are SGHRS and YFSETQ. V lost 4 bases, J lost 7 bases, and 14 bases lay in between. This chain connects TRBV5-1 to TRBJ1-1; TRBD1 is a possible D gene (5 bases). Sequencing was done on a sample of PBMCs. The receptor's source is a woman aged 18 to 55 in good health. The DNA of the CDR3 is TGCGCCAGCAGCATGGGCAGGGAAAATGAAGCTTTCTTT. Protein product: CASSMGRENEAFF. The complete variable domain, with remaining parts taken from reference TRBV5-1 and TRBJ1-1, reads KAGVTQTPRYLIKTRGQQVTLSCSPISGHRSVSWYQQTPGQGLQFLFEYFSETQRNKGNFPGRFSGRQFSNSRSEMNVSTLELGDSALYLCASSMGRENEAFFGQGTRLTVV.